This T cell receptor beta chain was recovered during a study of shared clonotypes between healthy human individuals (dated by TCRdb to about 2020). Looking at the study overall: The cohort included three men and two women between 18 and 49 years of age. For each donor, three plates each were used for CD4 naive and CD4 memory, two plates were used for CD8 naive, and one plate was used for CD8 memory. To estimate repertoire size and how much clonotypes are shared between individuals, the study performed deep sequencing of blood TCR repertoires from a few healthy adults. Libraries were prepared and TCR repertoires were sequenced by different laboratories using diverse techniques, in order to increase sequencing depth and limit assay-specific biases. Per donor, leukapheresis produced somewhere between about 0.85 and 8.9 billion PBMCs. The full study reports these points: Pairwise subsampling led to the expectation that sequencing depth would affect the degree of clonotype sharing among donors. About 4.5% of naive CD4, 3.5% of naive CD8, 2.3% of memory CD4, and approximately 0.39% of memory CD8 clonotypes were shared across several donors. Higher generation probabilities were observed for clonotypes shared by all four sorted-subset donors than for non-shared clonotypes. The genetic and exposure-history diversity represented was limited by the small number of donors. Sampling was restricted to blood, and TCR repertoires in tissues likely differ from the TCR repertoires found in blood. Even with the large sequencing depth, rarefaction of the sorted-subset datasets indicated that sequencing was incomplete. Naive subsets generally had larger estimated clonotype richness than memory subsets did.

In regard to this clone: Its antigen is currently not known. The sample holds no much larger clone one base away, and base qualities are not on file.

Healthy HIV-negative adults with no recently reported acute infections or vaccinations were included as donors. All donors were Caucasian adults living in Nashville, Tennessee, USA. CD4+ T cells were enriched through magnetic negative selection, after which naive cells were positively selected on CD45RA and the remaining negative fraction served as the memory subset. After blood collection by leukapheresis, PBMCs were isolated using Ficoll-Histopaque density gradient centrifugation and then cryopreserved in the vapor phase of liquid nitrogen. Analytical flow cytometry was used to check the purity and quantity of each magnetically sorted T cell population. Each sorted fraction had its genomic DNA isolated and then quantified by UV absorbance on a Nanodrop 2000c. CDR1 and CDR2 are read off the germline V gene (reference sequence) as SEHNR and FQNEAQ. V is reduced by 4 bases and J by 1 base, leaving a spacing of 10 bases between them. The cysteine opens and the phenylalanine closes a CDR3 of 14 amino acids. Only the CDR3 part of the read is kept: 42 bases, read in frame from the first base.

Using the deep immunoSEQ assay, TCR CDR3 regions were amplified from genomic DNA by multiplex PCR. Extracted genomic DNA from each cell subset was distributed evenly across all wells of several immunoSEQ 96-well plates, and each plate was treated as a replicate. For sorted subsets, approximately 200 ng of genomic DNA, equivalent to about 30,000 T cell genomes, went into each replicate PCR. Purified libraries were quantified with a Qubit 3.0 fluorometer, sized on a Bioanalyzer 2100, and re-quantified with the KAPA Library Quantification kit. Every immunoSEQ 96-well plate was sequenced on a separate single-read 150-cycle Illumina NextSeq 550 flow cell. Processing in the source paper ran as follows. Because only junctional sequences without quality scores were contained in the immunoSEQ output, filtering matching that applied to full-length reads could not be performed. Sequences were annotated with PyIR, a Python wrapper for IgBLAST v1.9, and V/J genes and CDR3 were assigned using IMGT germline references. Reads were removed for weak V/J assignments (E-value above 1e-6), missing CDR3, stop codons, out-of-frame junctions, or ambiguous translated residues. V3J clonotypes were defined as sequences sharing the same inferred V gene, J gene, and CDR3 amino acid sequence. The percentage overlap between two repertoires was calculated by dividing the number of shared unique clonotypes by the size of the smaller repertoire. Three approaches were used to assess repertoire richness: RTK rarefaction, the Chao1 estimator, and Recon v2.1 estimates of unobserved clonotypes. OLGA was used to compute generation probabilities for all TCRbeta clonotypes that the gDNA method yielded from a handful of donors. In TCRdb, the immuneACCESS table is reduced to in-frame sequences with V and J assigned. These tables do not hold every clone; where another copy was compared, an unresolved V gene accounts for under half, and the others remain unexplained. V, J and clone size are those of that table, while D and trimming were read from the DNA. Across this sample there are approximately 2,300,000 clones, with approximately 90% seen only once. The ten largest clones represent 0.37% of the sample.

The rearranged chain carries TRBV7-9 and TRBJ1-1; the D gene cannot be resolved reliably. The TCR originated in a man between 18 and 35 years old in good health. Some clones in this sample may be carry-over from other donors' samples. What was sequenced was naive CD4+ T cells from PBMCs. Sample cell subset or site, as interpreted from the label and publication: CD45RA+ positively selected. The nucleotide sequence is TGTGCCAGCAGCTCTCCGAGGCGGAACACTGAAGCTTTCTTT. It codes for CASSSPRRNTEAFF.